These 5 T cell receptor beta chains share one sample of origin, sequenced in a study of CD8 T cells in ankylosing spondylitis. TCRdb ran MiXCR on the 5' RACE reads and lists one entry per CDR3 protein. The sample includes around 150,000 distinct CDR3 sequences, around 7.9% of them seen just once. Source material: blood, either unsorted or a sorted T cell fraction (not recorded which). These receptors all stem from a female donor with ankylosing spondylitis or in good health (not recorded which).

This clonotype was seen ten or more times. V gene TRBV3-1 combines with J gene TRBJ1-5, with a tentative D call TRBD1 (5 bases). This CDR3 is built from 16 residues. Germline V gene sequence: CDR1 LGHDT, CDR2 YNNKEL (reference sequence). Trimming removed 4 bases from V and 4 bases from J, with 17 bases in between. The chain's CDR3 is CASSPRHTGRNQPQHF. CDR3 nucleotides: TGTGCCAGCAGCCCAAGGCACACAGGTCGGAATCAGCCCCAGCATTTT. Supplemented by reference TRBV3-1 and TRBJ1-5, the full variable domain reads DTAVSQTPKYLVTQMGNDKSIKCEQNLGHDTMYWYKQDSKKFLKIMFSYNNKELIINETVPNRFSPKSPDKAHLNLHINSLELGDSAVYFCASSPRHTGRNQPQHFGDGTRLSIL.

This clonotype was counted ten times or more. The chain carries TRBV5-5 and TRBJ2-2, with D unclear. This CDR3 has 15 amino acids. Trimming took off 1 base at V and 1 base at J, with 8 bases between the two ends. Germline V CDR1 and CDR2: SGHKS, YYEKEE (reference sequence). CDR3 loop: CASSLPHENTGELFF. The CDR3 nucleotides read TGTGCCAGCAGCTTGCCCCACGAGAACACCGGGGAGCTGTTTTTT.

V and J are TRBV7-9 and TRBJ1-2, with no clear D. CDR1 and CDR2 (germline): SEHNR, FQNEAQ (reference sequence). The CDR3 has 15 residues. V lost 1 base and J 0 bases, leaving 9 bases between the germline ends. CDR3 in amino acids: CASSLEGRANYGYTF. CDR3 bases: TGTGCCAGCAGCTTAGAAGGTCGGGCTAACTATGGCTACACCTTC.

This clonotype was detected ten times or more. The chain employs TRBV7-2 and TRBJ2-4; D remains unclear. Trimming took off 5 bases at V and 5 bases at J, with 10 bases between the two ends. Per germline, CDR1 SGHTA and CDR2 FQGNSA. The CDR3 length is 13 residues. The CDR3 DNA follows: TGTGCCAGCAGCCTCTCGGTGGAAAACATTCAGTACTTC. It yields the protein CASSLSVENIQYF.

This clonotype was seen many times. V gene TRBV20-1 combines with J gene TRBJ2-5; D gene unclear. The V gene lost 4 bases and the J gene lost 0 bases, with 12 bases spanning the gap. Germline V gene data show CDR1 as DFQATT and CDR2 as SNEGSKA (reference sequence). CDR3 length: 14 amino acids. The CDR3 sequence: CSANQEKYQETQYF. CDR3 nucleotides: TGCAGTGCTAATCAGGAGAAGTACCAAGAGACCCAGTACTTC.